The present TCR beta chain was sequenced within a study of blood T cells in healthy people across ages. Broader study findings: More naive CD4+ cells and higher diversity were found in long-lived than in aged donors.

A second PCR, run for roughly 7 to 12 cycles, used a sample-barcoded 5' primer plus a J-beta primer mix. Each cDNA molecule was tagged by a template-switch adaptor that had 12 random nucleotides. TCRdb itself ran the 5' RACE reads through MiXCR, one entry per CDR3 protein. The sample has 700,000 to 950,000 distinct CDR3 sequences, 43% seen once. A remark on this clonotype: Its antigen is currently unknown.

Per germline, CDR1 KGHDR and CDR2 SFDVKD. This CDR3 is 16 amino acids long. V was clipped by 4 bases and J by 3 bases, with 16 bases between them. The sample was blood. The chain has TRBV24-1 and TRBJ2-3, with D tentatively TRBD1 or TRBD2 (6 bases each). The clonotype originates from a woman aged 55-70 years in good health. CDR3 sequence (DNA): TGTGCCACCAGTGACGAGGGGGGCCTAAGTACAGATACGCAGTATTTT. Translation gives CATSDEGGLSTDTQYF.